This record looks at one TCR beta chain sequence and its context. This record comes from a study of blood T cell repertoires in COVID-19. Study background: T cells, B-cell-depleted T cells, or PBMCs provided the cDNA or gDNA that served as material.

Trimming took off 5 bases at V and 7 bases at J, with 15 bases between the two ends. Germline CDR1 MNHEY, CDR2 SMNVEV (reference sequence). This CDR3 is 14 amino acids long. Libraries were prepared by immunoSEQ multiplex PCR; TCRdb keeps only in-frame clonotypes and omits some of them. In the table there are 55,000 to 75,000 clones, just under 90% of which are singletons. This sequence joins TRBV27 and TRBJ1-5; TRBD1 is a possible D gene (6 bases). Sequencing used peripheral blood. This clonotype originated in a man aged 55 to 69 with acute or convalescent COVID-19. The CDR3 reads CASSPQGTRQPQHF. CDR3 in DNA: TGTGCCAGCAGTCCCCAGGGGACGCGACAGCCCCAGCATTTT.